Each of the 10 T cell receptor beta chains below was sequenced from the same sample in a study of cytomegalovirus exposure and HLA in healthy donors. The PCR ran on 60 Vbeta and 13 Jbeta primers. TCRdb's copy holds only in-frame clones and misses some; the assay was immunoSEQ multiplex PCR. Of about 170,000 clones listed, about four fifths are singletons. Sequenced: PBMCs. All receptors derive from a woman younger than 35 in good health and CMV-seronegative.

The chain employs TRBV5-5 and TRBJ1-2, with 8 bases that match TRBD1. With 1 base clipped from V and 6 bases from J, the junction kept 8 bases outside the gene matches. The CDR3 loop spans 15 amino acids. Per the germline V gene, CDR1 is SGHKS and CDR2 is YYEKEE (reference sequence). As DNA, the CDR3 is TGTGCCAGCAGCTTGTGGTCGCAGGGGGCTGATGGCTACACCTTC. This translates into CASSLWSQGADGYTF.

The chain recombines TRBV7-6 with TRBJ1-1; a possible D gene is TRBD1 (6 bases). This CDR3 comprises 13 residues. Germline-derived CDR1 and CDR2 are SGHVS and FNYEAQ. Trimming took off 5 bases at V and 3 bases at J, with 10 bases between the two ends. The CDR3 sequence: CASSPQGDTEAFF. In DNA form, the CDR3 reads TGTGCCAGCAGCCCACAGGGCGACACTGAAGCTTTCTTT.

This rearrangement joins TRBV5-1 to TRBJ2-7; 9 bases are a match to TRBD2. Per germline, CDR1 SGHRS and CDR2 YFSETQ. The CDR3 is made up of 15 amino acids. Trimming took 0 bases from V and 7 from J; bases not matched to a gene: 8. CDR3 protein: CASSLVAGVRGEQYF. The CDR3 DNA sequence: TGCGCCAGCAGCTTGGTAGCGGGGGTCCGGGGGGAGCAGTACTTC. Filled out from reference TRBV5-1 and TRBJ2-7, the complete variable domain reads KAGVTQTPRYLIKTRGQQVTLSCSPISGHRSVSWYQQTPGQGLQFLFEYFSETQRNKGNFPGRFSGRQFSNSRSEMNVSTLELGDSALYLCASSLVAGVRGEQYFGPGTRLTVT.

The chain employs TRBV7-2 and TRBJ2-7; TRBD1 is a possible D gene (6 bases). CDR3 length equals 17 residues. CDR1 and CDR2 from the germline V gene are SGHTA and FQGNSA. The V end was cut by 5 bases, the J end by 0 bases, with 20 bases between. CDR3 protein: CASSPGAGFWSSYEQYF. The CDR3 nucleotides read TGTGCCAGCAGCCCAGGGGCCGGGTTTTGGAGCTCCTACGAGCAGTACTTC.

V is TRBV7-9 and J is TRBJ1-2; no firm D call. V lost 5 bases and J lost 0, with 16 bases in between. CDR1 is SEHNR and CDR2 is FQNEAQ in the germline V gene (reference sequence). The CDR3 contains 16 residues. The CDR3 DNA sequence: TGTGCCAGCAGCCCCCTTGAGGCATTCGCTAACTATGGCTACACCTTC. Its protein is CASSPLEAFANYGYTF.

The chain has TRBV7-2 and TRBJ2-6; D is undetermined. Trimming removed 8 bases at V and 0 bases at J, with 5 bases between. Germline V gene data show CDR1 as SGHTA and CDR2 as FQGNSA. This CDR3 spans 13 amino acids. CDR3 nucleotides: TGTGCCAGCTCCCACTCTGGGGCCAACGTCCTGACTTTC. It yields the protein CASSHSGANVLTF.

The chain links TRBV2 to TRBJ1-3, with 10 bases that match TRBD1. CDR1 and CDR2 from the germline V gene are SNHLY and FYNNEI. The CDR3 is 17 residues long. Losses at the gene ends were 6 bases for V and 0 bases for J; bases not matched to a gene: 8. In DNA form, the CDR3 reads TGTGCCAGCAGCTCCCGGACAGGGGGACTCTCTGGAAACACCATATATTTT. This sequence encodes CASSSRTGGLSGNTIYF.

The CDR3 reads CAISDGGGDYEQYF. The DNA for the CDR3 is TGTGCCATCAGTGATGGTGGAGGGGACTACGAGCAGTACTTC. The rearrangement joins TRBV10-3 to TRBJ2-7, with D possibly TRBD2 on 6 matching bases. Trimming removed 3 bases from V and 3 bases from J, with 12 bases in between. The V gene's germline CDR1 is ENHRY and CDR2 SYGVKD. This CDR3 comprises 14 residues.

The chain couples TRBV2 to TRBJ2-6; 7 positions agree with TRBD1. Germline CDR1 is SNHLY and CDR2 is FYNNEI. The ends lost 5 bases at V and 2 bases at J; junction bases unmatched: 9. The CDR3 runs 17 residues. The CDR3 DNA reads TGTGCCAGCAGTTGGGACAGTCTCGTTCCTGGGGCCAACGTCCTGACTTTC. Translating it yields CASSWDSLVPGANVLTF.

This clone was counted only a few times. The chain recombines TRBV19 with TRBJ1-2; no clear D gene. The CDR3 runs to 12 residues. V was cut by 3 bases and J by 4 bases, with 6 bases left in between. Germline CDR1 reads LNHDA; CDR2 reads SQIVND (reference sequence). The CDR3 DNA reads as TGTGCCAGTAGTATTGGGCCCTATGGCTACACCTTC. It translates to CASSIGPYGYTF.